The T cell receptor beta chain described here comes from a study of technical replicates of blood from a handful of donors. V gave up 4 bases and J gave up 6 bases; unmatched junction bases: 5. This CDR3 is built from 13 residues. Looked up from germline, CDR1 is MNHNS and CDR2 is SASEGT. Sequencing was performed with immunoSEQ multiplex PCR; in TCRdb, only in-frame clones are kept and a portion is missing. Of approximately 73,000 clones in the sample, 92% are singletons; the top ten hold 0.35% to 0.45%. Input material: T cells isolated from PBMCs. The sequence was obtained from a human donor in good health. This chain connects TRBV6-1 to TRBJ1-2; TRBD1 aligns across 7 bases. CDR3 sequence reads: CASSGGQADGYTF. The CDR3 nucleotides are TGTGCCAGCAGTGGAGGACAGGCTGATGGCTACACCTTC.